Listed below are T cell receptor beta chains from one sample, sequenced in a study of PD-L1 blockade in urothelial cancer. Produced via immunoSEQ multiplex PCR; TCRdb's table is partial and in-frame only. The table lists approximately 110,000 clones, approximately 86% of them singletons. The specimen was PBMCs, collected around atezolizumab (anti-PD-L1) treatment. The receptors originated from a man aged 50-60 years with urothelial cancer. The CDR3 runs from the conserved cysteine through the conserved F or W. The D gene is left open where the match is weak. Some rows have no size entry. The others give once, few or many, or a class for an expanded clone.

v_call: TRBV29-1; j_call: TRBJ2-1; d_call: TRBD2; clone_size: -; cdr3_aa: CSVVSSGLYNEQFF; cdr3_nt: TGCAGCGTTGTATCTAGCGGTCTCTACAATGAGCAGTTCTTC
v_call: TRBV2; j_call: TRBJ1-2; d_call: -; clone_size: -; cdr3_aa: CASSPVRGGEDGYTF; cdr3_nt: TGTGCCAGCAGTCCTGTACGGGGGGGGGAGGATGGCTACACCTTC
v_call: TRBV6-6; j_call: TRBJ2-7; d_call: TRBD1; clone_size: -; cdr3_aa: CASRQGIAYEQYF; cdr3_nt: TGTGCCAGCAGACAGGGGATTGCCTACGAGCAGTACTTC
v_call: TRBV27; j_call: TRBJ2-2; d_call: -; clone_size: -; cdr3_aa: CASSFKGTGELFF; cdr3_nt: TGTGCCAGCAGTTTCAAGGGGACCGGGGAGCTGTTTTTT
v_call: TRBV20-1; j_call: TRBJ2-1; d_call: -; clone_size: -; cdr3_aa: CSASQNNEQFF; cdr3_nt: TGCAGTGCTAGTCAGAACAATGAGCAGTTCTTC
v_call: TRBV7-3; j_call: TRBJ2-1; d_call: -; clone_size: -; cdr3_aa: CASSLPSTGRNEQFF; cdr3_nt: TGTGCCAGCAGCCTCCCATCGACTGGCCGCAATGAGCAGTTCTTC
v_call: TRBV27; j_call: TRBJ2-7; d_call: TRBD1; clone_size: -; cdr3_aa: CASSSPTGGIYEQYF; cdr3_nt: TGTGCCAGCAGTTCGCCGACAGGGGGTATTTACGAGCAGTACTTC
v_call: TRBV13; j_call: TRBJ2-1; d_call: TRBD1; clone_size: -; cdr3_aa: CASSLGTGDYNEQFF; cdr3_nt: TGTGCCAGCAGCCTCGGGACAGGGGACTACAATGAGCAGTTCTTC
v_call: TRBV4-1; j_call: TRBJ2-2; d_call: -; clone_size: few; cdr3_aa: CASSQDVDRSTGELFF; cdr3_nt: TGCGCCAGCAGCCAAGACGTCGACAGGTCCACCGGGGAGCTGTTTTTT
v_call: TRBV2; j_call: TRBJ2-7; d_call: TRBD1; clone_size: -; cdr3_aa: CASSRLTGVDEQYF; cdr3_nt: TGTGCCAGCAGTCGGCTGACAGGGGTTGACGAGCAGTACTTC
v_call: TRBV2; j_call: TRBJ2-7; d_call: TRBD1; clone_size: -; cdr3_aa: CASSEGQGSYEQYF; cdr3_nt: TGTGCCAGCAGTGAGGGACAGGGAAGTTACGAGCAGTACTTC
v_call: TRBV19; j_call: TRBJ2-1; d_call: -; clone_size: once; cdr3_aa: CASRNRGLGNEQFF; cdr3_nt: TGTGCCAGTAGGAATAGAGGACTGGGCAATGAGCAGTTCTTC
v_call: TRBV19; j_call: TRBJ1-1; d_call: TRBD1; clone_size: -; cdr3_aa: CASRDREGTEAFF; cdr3_nt: TGTGCCAGTAGGGACAGGGAAGGCACTGAAGCTTTCTTT
v_call: TRBV7-9; j_call: TRBJ2-1; d_call: -; clone_size: -; cdr3_aa: CASSPLRNEQFF; cdr3_nt: TGTGCCAGCAGCCCCCTGCGCAATGAGCAGTTCTTC
v_call: TRBV19; j_call: TRBJ2-7; d_call: TRBD2; clone_size: once; cdr3_aa: CASSISGSSYEQYF; cdr3_nt: TGTGCCAGTAGTATAAGCGGGAGCTCCTACGAGCAGTACTTC
v_call: TRBV27; j_call: TRBJ2-1; d_call: -; clone_size: -; cdr3_aa: CASSPDRIYNEQFF; cdr3_nt: TGTGCCAGCAGTCCCGACAGGATCTACAATGAGCAGTTCTTC
v_call: TRBV19; j_call: TRBJ1-5; d_call: -; clone_size: -; cdr3_aa: CASSTVGGTNQPQHF; cdr3_nt: TGTGCCAGTAGTACCGTTGGGGGGACCAATCAGCCCCAGCATTTT
v_call: TRBV5-1; j_call: TRBJ2-7; d_call: -; clone_size: -; cdr3_aa: CASSLAGGLEQYF; cdr3_nt: TGCGCCAGCAGCTTGGCCGGAGGGTTAGAGCAGTACTTC
v_call: TRBV21-1; j_call: TRBJ2-1; d_call: -; clone_size: -; cdr3_aa: CASGTACGSTASYNEQFF; cdr3_nt: TGTGCCAGCGGGACAGCTTGCGGGTCGACAGCCTCCTACAATGAGCAGTTCTTC
v_call: TRBV19; j_call: TRBJ1-1; d_call: -; clone_size: -; cdr3_aa: CASGPSNTEAFF; cdr3_nt: TGTGCCAGCGGTCCGTCGAACACTGAAGCTTTCTTT
v_call: TRBV2; j_call: TRBJ1-2; d_call: -; clone_size: few; cdr3_aa: CASSDAGRNYGYTF; cdr3_nt: TGTGCCAGCAGTGACGCGGGACGGAATTATGGCTACACCTTC
v_call: TRBV7-3; j_call: TRBJ2-7; d_call: TRBD2; clone_size: -; cdr3_aa: CASSLGGSAYEQYF; cdr3_nt: TGTGCCAGCAGCTTAGGCGGGAGCGCCTACGAGCAGTACTTC
v_call: TRBV6-1; j_call: TRBJ1-2; d_call: -; clone_size: -; cdr3_aa: CASSETFPLANYGYTF; cdr3_nt: TGTGCCAGCAGTGAAACGTTTCCACTTGCTAACTATGGCTACACCTTC
v_call: TRBV7-9; j_call: TRBJ2-7; d_call: TRBD2; clone_size: -; cdr3_aa: CASAIAGVNEQYF; cdr3_nt: TGTGCCAGCGCTATAGCGGGAGTAAACGAGCAGTACTTC
v_call: TRBV6-1; j_call: TRBJ1-1; d_call: -; clone_size: -; cdr3_aa: CASSGYDGSTEAFF; cdr3_nt: TGTGCCAGCAGTGGATACGACGGGAGCACTGAAGCTTTCTTT
v_call: TRBV18; j_call: TRBJ2-1; d_call: TRBD2; clone_size: -; cdr3_aa: CASSPSGRHNEQFF; cdr3_nt: TGTGCCAGCTCACCTAGCGGGAGACACAATGAGCAGTTCTTC
v_call: TRBV28; j_call: TRBJ2-6; d_call: TRBD1; clone_size: -; cdr3_aa: CASRGQGIFGANVLTF; cdr3_nt: TGTGCCAGTAGGGGACAGGGGATCTTTGGGGCCAACGTCCTGACTTTC
v_call: TRBV14; j_call: TRBJ2-5; d_call: TRBD2; clone_size: once; cdr3_aa: CASSQGSGTIQETQYF; cdr3_nt: TGTGCCAGCAGCCAAGGAAGCGGGACCATCCAAGAGACCCAGTACTTC
v_call: TRBV5-1; j_call: TRBJ2-5; d_call: TRBD2; clone_size: -; cdr3_aa: CASSLGTSGSRETQYF; cdr3_nt: TGCGCCAGCAGCTTGGGGACTAGCGGGAGTAGGGAGACCCAGTACTTC
v_call: TRBV5-1; j_call: TRBJ2-4; d_call: TRBD2; clone_size: -; cdr3_aa: CASSFGSGRIGDIQYF; cdr3_nt: TGCGCCAGCAGCTTCGGTAGCGGGAGAATTGGGGACATTCAGTACTTC
v_call: TRBV18; j_call: TRBJ1-5; d_call: TRBD1; clone_size: -; cdr3_aa: CASSRGTGGAGSNQPQHF; cdr3_nt: TGTGCCAGCTCACGGGGGACAGGGGGCGCGGGGAGCAATCAGCCCCAGCATTTT
v_call: TRBV21-1; j_call: TRBJ2-7; d_call: -; clone_size: once; cdr3_aa: CASSKPPPPRGSSYEQYF; cdr3_nt: TGTGCCAGCAGCAAACCCCCCCCACCCCGGGGTTCCTCCTACGAGCAGTACTTC
v_call: TRBV28; j_call: TRBJ2-1; d_call: -; clone_size: -; cdr3_aa: CASTSSGNEQFF; cdr3_nt: TGTGCCAGCACTTCCAGCGGGAATGAGCAGTTCTTC
v_call: TRBV29-1; j_call: TRBJ2-7; d_call: -; clone_size: -; cdr3_aa: CSAGPSGEQYF; cdr3_nt: TGCAGCGCTGGACCGTCGGGGGAGCAGTACTTC
v_call: TRBV9; j_call: TRBJ2-1; d_call: -; clone_size: -; cdr3_aa: CASSVDSARTLYNEQFF; cdr3_nt: TGTGCCAGCAGCGTAGATTCAGCGAGAACATTATACAATGAGCAGTTCTTC
v_call: TRBV5-1; j_call: TRBJ2-1; d_call: -; clone_size: -; cdr3_aa: CASSSGQDYNEQFF; cdr3_nt: TGCGCCAGCAGTTCAGGACAAGACTACAATGAGCAGTTCTTC
v_call: TRBV2; j_call: TRBJ2-1; d_call: -; clone_size: -; cdr3_aa: CASSDDSNNEQFF; cdr3_nt: TGTGCCAGCAGTGACGACAGTAACAATGAGCAGTTCTTC
v_call: TRBV9; j_call: TRBJ1-5; d_call: TRBD1; clone_size: -; cdr3_aa: CASSVGQGDQPQHF; cdr3_nt: TGTGCCAGCAGCGTCGGACAGGGCGACCAGCCCCAGCATTTT
v_call: TRBV7-8; j_call: TRBJ2-5; d_call: TRBD2; clone_size: once; cdr3_aa: CASSISGRGETQYF; cdr3_nt: TGTGCCAGCAGCATTAGCGGGAGGGGTGAGACCCAGTACTTC
v_call: TRBV7-9; j_call: TRBJ1-6; d_call: TRBD1; clone_size: few; cdr3_aa: CASSPPPGQGYSPLHF; cdr3_nt: TGTGCCAGCAGCCCCCCTCCGGGACAGGGGTATTCACCCCTCCACTTT
v_call: TRBV4-1; j_call: TRBJ1-1; d_call: TRBD1; clone_size: -; cdr3_aa: CASSQVAGTDTEAFF; cdr3_nt: TGCGCCAGCAGCCAAGTGGCGGGGACAGACACTGAAGCTTTCTTT
v_call: TRBV6-1; j_call: TRBJ2-3; d_call: TRBD1; clone_size: -; cdr3_aa: CASSRDRGPTDTQYF; cdr3_nt: TGTGCCAGCAGTCGGGACAGGGGGCCGACAGATACGCAGTATTTT
v_call: TRBV11-2; j_call: TRBJ2-5; d_call: TRBD1; clone_size: many; cdr3_aa: CASSRGQGGLGETQYF; cdr3_nt: TGTGCCAGCAGCCGAGGACAGGGCGGGCTAGGGGAGACCCAGTACTTC
v_call: TRBV5-1; j_call: TRBJ2-5; d_call: TRBD1; clone_size: -; cdr3_aa: CASSAQGAPRETQYF; cdr3_nt: TGCGCCAGCAGCGCGCAGGGGGCGCCTCGGGAGACCCAGTACTTC
v_call: TRBV7-6; j_call: TRBJ1-1; d_call: -; clone_size: -; cdr3_aa: CASSLGWGDTEAFF; cdr3_nt: TGTGCCAGCAGCTTAGGGTGGGGGGACACTGAAGCTTTCTTT
v_call: TRBV29-1; j_call: TRBJ2-7; d_call: TRBD2; clone_size: -; cdr3_aa: CSVGTSGSHYEQYF; cdr3_nt: TGCAGCGTAGGGACTAGCGGGAGCCACTACGAGCAGTACTTC
v_call: TRBV28; j_call: TRBJ1-5; d_call: TRBD1; clone_size: -; cdr3_aa: CASSLGQGAGGYSNQPQHF; cdr3_nt: TGTGCCAGCAGTCTTGGACAGGGAGCGGGGGGTTATAGCAATCAGCCCCAGCATTTT
v_call: TRBV7-6; j_call: TRBJ1-6; d_call: -; clone_size: -; cdr3_aa: CASSLNRASNSPLHF; cdr3_nt: TGTGCCAGCAGCTTAAACAGGGCCAGTAATTCACCCCTCCACTTT
v_call: TRBV5-5; j_call: TRBJ1-6; d_call: -; clone_size: -; cdr3_aa: CASSLVSQDNSPLHF; cdr3_nt: TGTGCCAGCAGCTTGGTGTCCCAGGATAATTCACCCCTCCACTTT
v_call: TRBV10-1; j_call: TRBJ2-7; d_call: -; clone_size: -; cdr3_aa: CASREQGLVYEQYF; cdr3_nt: TGCGCCAGCAGAGAACAGGGTCTAGTGTACGAGCAGTACTTC
v_call: TRBV30; j_call: TRBJ1-4; d_call: -; clone_size: -; cdr3_aa: CAWGRGGALTEKLFF; cdr3_nt: TGTGCCTGGGGGCGAGGAGGGGCGCTGACTGAAAAACTGTTTTTT
v_call: TRBV18; j_call: TRBJ1-2; d_call: -; clone_size: -; cdr3_aa: CASSPRDYGYTF; cdr3_nt: TGTGCCAGCTCACCGAGGGACTATGGCTACACCTTC
v_call: TRBV5-1; j_call: TRBJ2-7; d_call: -; clone_size: -; cdr3_aa: CASSGRRAASSYEQYF; cdr3_nt: TGCGCCAGCAGCGGACGGAGGGCAGCGAGCTCCTACGAGCAGTACTTC
v_call: TRBV7-6; j_call: TRBJ2-1; d_call: -; clone_size: few; cdr3_aa: CASSSQVNEQFF; cdr3_nt: TGTGCCAGCAGCTCACAGGTTAATGAGCAGTTCTTC
v_call: TRBV4-1; j_call: TRBJ1-1; d_call: -; clone_size: -; cdr3_aa: CASSQEAVGGAVNRKEAFF; cdr3_nt: TGCGCCAGCAGCCAAGAAGCCGTGGGTGGGGCGGTGAATCGAAAAGAAGCTTTCTTT
v_call: TRBV18; j_call: TRBJ2-7; d_call: -; clone_size: -; cdr3_aa: CASSPPGTPGREQYF; cdr3_nt: TGTGCCAGCTCACCTCCAGGGACGCCGGGGAGGGAGCAGTACTTC
v_call: TRBV30; j_call: TRBJ2-5; d_call: TRBD1; clone_size: once; cdr3_aa: CAWTGGWETQYF; cdr3_nt: TGTGCCTGGACAGGGGGCTGGGAGACCCAGTACTTC
v_call: TRBV29-1; j_call: TRBJ2-7; d_call: -; clone_size: -; cdr3_aa: CSVRKSVQGSYEQYF; cdr3_nt: TGCAGCGTCCGCAAATCTGTACAGGGCTCCTACGAGCAGTACTTC
v_call: TRBV6-1; j_call: TRBJ1-1; d_call: TRBD1; clone_size: -; cdr3_aa: CASKTDRGHTEAFF; cdr3_nt: TGTGCCAGCAAGACCGACAGGGGTCACACTGAAGCTTTCTTT
v_call: TRBV9; j_call: TRBJ2-1; d_call: -; clone_size: -; cdr3_aa: CASSVEASRSHEQFF; cdr3_nt: TGTGCCAGCAGCGTAGAGGCTAGCCGTAGCCATGAGCAGTTCTTC